This T cell receptor (beta chain) is from a study of cytomegalovirus exposure and HLA in healthy donors. The wider study: A prior analysis found about 110 million unique TCR beta sequences from 150 million to 200 million T cells. Points from the study as a whole: Several of the most significant clusters were apparently associated with common viral pathogens in a later analysis. Reportedly, cytomegalovirus status was diagnosed with high sensitivity and specificity.

The CDR3 runs 15 residues. V lost 7 bases, J lost 5 bases, and 12 bases stayed unmatched. CDR1 is SQVTM and CDR2 is ANQGSEA in the germline V gene. Turning to this clone: Its target is unknown.

The PCR made use of 60 Vbeta and 13 Jbeta primers. Assay: immunoSEQ multiplex PCR; the TCRdb copy retains only in-frame clones and omits some. The sample yields 120,000 to 150,000 clones, roughly 79% seen once. V usage is TRBV29-1 and J usage is TRBJ2-3, with 10 bases lining up with TRBD2. Sequenced input: PBMCs. The receptor was derived from a woman between 40 and 50 years old in good health and CMV-seropositive. The CDR3 DNA reads TGCAGCGCCTCAAATAGCGGGGGGCAGGGAGATACGCAGTATTTT. It translates to CSASNSGGQGDTQYF.